Listed here are 4 T cell receptor beta chains from one sample, sequenced in a study of beta chain features in type 1 diabetes. The antigens for these receptors are not known. Reverse transcription of all isolated RNA meant that expressed TCRB transcripts were sequenced. The assay was immunoSEQ multiplex PCR, and TCRdb's table has in-frame clones only and misses some. The table lists around 56,000 clones, around 53% of them singletons. Study-level findings and limits: There was a moderate but significant shortening of TCRB CDR3s in all four CD4+ subsets of Type 1 diabetes patients.

Sequenced: Tregs from blood. All receptors derive from a woman aged 40 to 50 with type 1 diabetes.

The chain employs TRBV28 and TRBJ2-5; a possible D gene is TRBD2 (7 bases). The last part of the DNA fits TRBJ2-7 better; the J call may be wrong. Germline V lookup: CDR1 MDHEN, CDR2 SYDVKM. This CDR3 is built from 15 residues. This CDR3 reads CASSSRRGGTYEQYF. CDR3 sequence (DNA): TGTGCCAGCAGTTCGCGGAGGGGGGGTACCTACGAGCAGTACTTC.

This chain joins TRBV7-2 and TRBJ2-3; 9 bases align to TRBD2. V lost 2 bases, J lost 2 bases, and 14 bases stayed unmatched. Germline V lookup: CDR1 SGHTA, CDR2 FQGNSA. This CDR3 contains 19 residues. The CDR3 nucleotides read TGTGCCAGCAGCTTAAGGAAGGCTCGAGCGGGAGGTAACACAGATACGCAGTATTTT. Translating gives CASSLRKARAGGNTDTQYF.

The chain employs TRBV5-1 and TRBJ2-5; 10 bases align to TRBD2. V lost 4 bases and J lost 2; bases outside the gene matches: 5. Germline V gives CDR1 SGHRS, CDR2 YFSETQ. The CDR3 contains 15 residues. The CDR3 nucleotides are TGCGCCAGCAGCACACTAGCGGGAAGGCAAGAGACCCAGTACTTC. It translates to CASSTLAGRQETQYF.

This clone turned up a few times. The chain combines TRBV4-3 with TRBJ2-1, with 7 bases identical to TRBD2. V dropped 2 bases and J dropped 7; count of bases not matched to a gene: 8. Germline lookup yields CDR1 LGHNA and CDR2 YSLEER. The CDR3 loop spans 15 amino acids. The CDR3 sequence: CASSQRGTTANEQFF. The DNA for the CDR3 is TGCGCCAGCAGCCAACGCGGGACTACCGCTAATGAGCAGTTCTTC.